What follows are 9 T cell receptor beta chains derived from one specimen sequenced in a study of immune characteristics of hereditary and idiopathic chronic pancreatitis. Chronic pancreatitis tissue was collected during total pancreatectomy with islet autotransplantation. The repertoire was sequenced with immunoSEQ multiplex PCR; TCRdb's copy has only in-frame clones and lacks some. The repertoire holds 5,600 or so clones, with approximately 80% as singletons. Material: pancreas tissue with hereditary chronic pancreatitis. These receptors all come from a human donor with chronic pancreatitis.

The chain links TRBV5-4 to TRBJ1-1; D gene unclear. The germline V gene has CDR1 SGHNT and CDR2 YYREEE (reference sequence). The CDR3 is 15 residues long. Trimming shortened V by 0 bases and J by 0 bases, and 9 bases separated the two germline ends. CDR3 amino acids: CASSLEGGMNTEAFF. The CDR3 DNA is TGTGCCAGCAGCTTGGAAGGCGGCATGAACACTGAAGCTTTCTTT.

The rearrangement joins TRBV30 to TRBJ2-4; D gene ambiguous. This CDR3 is 17 amino acids long. Germline lookup yields CDR1 GTSNPN and CDR2 SVGIG (reference sequence). V was cut by 2 bases and J by 1 base, with 18 bases left in between. The DNA for the CDR3 is TGTGCCTGGAGTAAGGGAACGGTGAGTGGGGCCAAAAACATTCAGTACTTC. This gives the protein CAWSKGTVSGAKNIQYF.

The chain combines TRBV19 with TRBJ2-5, with a tentative D call TRBD2 (5 bases). Trimming took 4 bases from V and 2 from J, leaving 11 bases between them. The CDR3 has 14 residues. The germline V gene has CDR1 LNHDA and CDR2 SQIVND (reference sequence). CDR3 sequence: CASSTMGSQETQYF. In DNA, the CDR3 is TGTGCCAGTAGTACTATGGGGAGTCAAGAGACCCAGTACTTC. The variable domain in full, completed from reference TRBV19 and TRBJ2-5, reads DGGITQSPKYLFRKEGQNVTLSCEQNLNHDAMYWYRQDPGQGLRLIYYSQIVNDFQKGDIAEGYSVSREKKESFPLTVTSAQKNPTAFYLCASSTMGSQETQYFGPGTRLLVL.

The chain recombines TRBV28 with TRBJ1-4, with 8 nucleotides matching TRBD1. CDR1 is MDHEN, CDR2 SYDVKM, per germline. CDR3 length equals 14 residues. The V and J ends lost 3 bases and 8 bases, in that order; junction bases with no gene match: 5. CDR3 bases: TGTGCCAGCAGTTTTCAGGGGGCAAACGAAAAACTGTTTTTT. Its protein product is CASSFQGANEKLFF.

Only a few counts were recorded for this clone. This rearrangement joins TRBV7-2 to TRBJ2-1, with 8 bases aligning to TRBD2. V dropped 5 bases and J dropped 3; count of bases not matched to a gene: 3. This CDR3 has 14 residues. Germline V lookup: CDR1 SGHTA, CDR2 FQGNSA. CDR3: CASSRGLGYNEQFF. The CDR3 DNA sequence: TGTGCCAGCAGCAGGGGACTAGGCTACAATGAGCAGTTCTTC.

CDR3 sequence (DNA): TGCGCCAGCAGCCAAGATTGGGGCAGGTATAGCAATCAGCCCCAGCATTTT. This gives the protein CASSQDWGRYSNQPQHF. V usage is TRBV4-1 and J usage is TRBJ1-5; tentative D call: TRBD1 (5 bases). This CDR3 has 17 amino acids. V lost 0 bases and J 0 bases, leaving 12 bases between the germline ends. CDR1 is MGHRA and CDR2 is YSYEKL in the germline V gene.

The chain joins TRBV27 to TRBJ2-3; D possibly corresponds to TRBD2 (6 bases). V lost 4 bases and J lost 0, with 32 bases in between. Germline lookup yields CDR1 MNHEY and CDR2 SMNVEV (reference sequence). The CDR3 length is 22 residues. The CDR3: CASSSPLRGGSMRGTSTDTQYF. For the CDR3, the DNA is TGTGCCAGCAGTTCGCCCCTTAGGGGAGGTTCTATGCGGGGAACTAGCACAGATACGCAGTATTTT.

The V gene is TRBV10-2, the J gene TRBJ2-5; D uncertain. The CDR3 loop spans 13 amino acids. The ends were cut back, 2 bases at V and 1 base at J, with 5 bases in the middle. Germline V gene sequence: CDR1 WSHSY, CDR2 SAAADI. The CDR3 loop reads CASSEQSQETQYF. For the CDR3, the DNA is TGCGCCAGCAGTGAGCAGTCCCAAGAGACCCAGTACTTC.

The rearrangement links TRBV5-4 to TRBJ1-1, with a possible D match to TRBD1 (6 bases). Per germline, CDR1 SGHNT and CDR2 YYREEE (reference sequence). The germline V and J ends were trimmed by 5 bases and 1 base, with 9 bases remaining between them. CDR3 length: 13 amino acids. The CDR3: CASRKGENTEAFF. In DNA form, the CDR3 reads TGTGCCAGCAGGAAGGGGGAGAACACTGAAGCTTTCTTT.